The 5 T cell receptor beta chains given below trace back to one sample, sequenced in a study of cytomegalovirus exposure and HLA in healthy donors. PCR employed 60 Vbeta and 13 Jbeta primers. Sequencing was performed with immunoSEQ multiplex PCR; in TCRdb, only in-frame clones are kept and a portion is missing. Of tens of thousands of clones in the sample, roughly 78% were seen once. Sequenced material: PBMCs. The receptors originated from a male donor in good health and CMV-seropositive.

The gene calls are TRBV7-2 and TRBJ2-1; possibly TRBD2 for D (6 bases). Trimming took off 0 bases at V and 8 bases at J, with 14 bases between the two ends. CDR3 size: 15 residues. Per germline, CDR1 SGHTA and CDR2 FQGNSA. CDR3 in amino acids: CASSLAGGLEDEQFF. CDR3 in DNA: TGTGCCAGCAGCTTAGCGGGGGGACTTGAAGATGAGCAGTTCTTC.

The rearrangement joins TRBV7-9 to TRBJ2-2, with D unclear. V gave up 2 bases and J gave up 7 bases, with 14 bases separating them. The CDR3 loop spans 15 amino acids. CDR1 is SEHNR and CDR2 is FQNEAQ in the germline V gene (reference sequence). CDR3 in DNA: TGTGCCAGCAGCTTACAGGATGTGGCCGGCGGGGAGCTGTTTTTT. The encoded protein is CASSLQDVAGGELFF. Drawing the rest from reference TRBV7-9 and TRBJ2-2, the complete variable domain is DTGVSQNPRHKITKRGQNVTFRCDPISEHNRLYWYRQTLGQGPEFLTYFQNEAQLEKSRLLSDRFSAERPKGSFSTLEIQRTEQGDSAMYLCASSLQDVAGGELFFGEGSRLTVL.

The chain is built from TRBV27 and TRBJ2-7, with TRBD2 as a possible D gene (5 bases). In germline, CDR1 is MNHEY, CDR2 SMNVEV (reference sequence). Trimming removed 6 bases from V and 6 bases from J, with 27 bases in between. The CDR3 has 17 amino acids. CDR3 amino acids: CASSLKGDPTPRGEQYF. The CDR3 DNA follows: TGTGCCAGCAGCCTTAAGGGAGACCCGACCCCCCGAGGCGAGCAGTACTTC.

The chain couples TRBV27 to TRBJ2-7; D might be TRBD1 (6 bases). The CDR3 is made up of 13 amino acids. Looked up from germline, CDR1 is MNHEY and CDR2 is SMNVEV (reference sequence). V was pared by 6 bases and J by 5 bases, with 14 bases between. CDR3 nucleotides: TGTGCCAGCAGCGGCAGGGGACGCAACGAGCAGTACTTC. It specifies CASSGRGRNEQYF.

This chain uses TRBV5-1 with TRBJ2-7; D is perhaps TRBD2 (6 bases). The germline CDR1 and CDR2 sequences are SGHRS and YFSETQ. The CDR3 spans 16 residues. The ends were cut back, 0 bases at V and 2 bases at J, with 15 bases in the middle. The CDR3 region is CASSLGAPGAAYEQYF. The CDR3 nucleotides are TGCGCCAGCAGCTTGGGGGCCCCGGGAGCGGCCTACGAGCAGTACTTC.